The 19 T cell receptor beta chains below were found in one sample sequenced in a study of T cells in Graves' hyperthyroidism and ophthalmopathy. Amplified regions were TCR beta CDR3 sequences from RNA transcripts. With the HTBI primer set, the TCR CDR3 went through a first round of RT-PCR. Each CDR3 protein is one row after TCRdb ran MiXCR on the multiplex PCR reads. Of 550,000 to 650,000 distinct CDR3 sequences detected, 11% to 15% appear once; the ten largest clones hold roughly 14%. The specimen was blood. The source is a woman aged 40 to 50 with Graves' hyperthyroidism.

This chain connects TRBV3-1 to TRBJ2-5, with D perhaps TRBD2 (6 bases). Trimming stripped 1 base from V and 5 bases from J, with 11 bases between. This CDR3 region has 14 residues. The germline CDR1 and CDR2 sequences are LGHDT and YNNKEL (reference sequence). The CDR3 region is CASSQVGGTETQYF. The CDR3 nucleotides are TGTGCCAGCAGCCAAGTGGGCGGGACGGAGACCCAGTACTTC.

The gene calls are TRBV14 and TRBJ1-5; TRBD1 agrees at 7 bases. The CDR3 spans 14 residues. V lost 4 bases and J lost 7; bases outside the gene matches: 7. Looked up from germline, CDR1 is SGHDN and CDR2 is FVKESK. CDR3 sequence (DNA): TGTGCCAGCAGCCCCGGACAGGATTACCAGCCCCAGCATTTT. Its translation is CASSPGQDYQPQHF.

This clonotype was counted ten times or more. The genes are TRBV2 and TRBJ2-7; 11 bases agree with TRBD2. Germline V gene lookup returns CDR1 SNHLY and CDR2 FYNNEI. There are 15 residues in the CDR3. V gave up 5 bases and J gave up 5 bases; unmatched junction bases: 8. The CDR3: CASSYYSGRGDEQYF. CDR3 DNA sequence: TGTGCCAGCAGTTACTATAGCGGGAGGGGGGACGAGCAGTACTTC.

This clonotype was detected many times. V is TRBV28 and J is TRBJ2-7, with D possibly being TRBD2 (7 bases). The V gene's germline CDR1 is MDHEN and CDR2 SYDVKM. The CDR3 runs 14 residues. Between the trimmed V and J ends, which lost 5 bases and 7 bases, there was a span of 18 bases. The CDR3 reads CASSGVGGAREQYF. The CDR3 nucleotides read TGTGCCAGCAGTGGGGTAGGGGGGGCAAGGGAGCAGTACTTC.

At least ten counts were recorded for this clonotype. The chain recombines TRBV2 with TRBJ1-1, with a weak D call TRBD1 (6 bases). The CDR3 is made up of 14 amino acids. CDR1 is SNHLY and CDR2 is FYNNEI in the germline V gene. The V end was cut by 2 bases, the J end by 4 bases, with 11 bases between. The CDR3, as DNA: TGTGCCAGCAGTGAAAGGGGGGTGGGCACTGAAGCTTTCTTT. Translation gives CASSERGVGTEAFF.

The table lists this clonotype with many counts. The genes are TRBV6-1 and TRBJ1-1; 7 bases line up with TRBD1. CDR3 length: 13 residues. Unmatched junction bases numbered 11, after V lost 10 bases and J lost 6 bases. Germline V lookup: CDR1 MNHNS, CDR2 SASEGT. CDR3: CATLGQSEAEAFF. In nucleotides, the CDR3 is TGTGCCACCCTGGGACAGTCGGAGGCTGAAGCTTTCTTT.

This clonotype was seen more than once but under ten times. The rearrangement joins TRBV18 to TRBJ1-6; no clear D gene. Germline V lookup: CDR1 KGHSH, CDR2 LQKENI. Trimming pared 2 bases from V and 0 bases from J, leaving 8 bases between. This CDR3 has 16 amino acids. CDR3 sequence (DNA): TGTGCCAGCTCACCAACAGATGACTCCTATAATTCACCCCTCCACTTT. Encoded protein: CASSPTDDSYNSPLHF.

For this clonotype: A much larger clonotype is one base distant, so this may be a read error. Since the CDR3 does not end with the conserved phenylalanine or tryptophan, this likely comes from a read error. V gene TRBV7-2 combines with J gene TRBJ2-3; a possible D gene is TRBD2 (6 bases). The V end was cut by 1 base, the J end by 2 bases, with 13 bases between. The CDR3 is 16 residues long. The germline CDR1 and CDR2 sequences are SGHTA and FQGNSA. CDR3 sequence: CASSLVGGGITDTQYI. Written as DNA, the CDR3 is TGTGCCAGCAGCTTAGTTGGGGGAGGAATCACAGATACGCAGTATATT.

The rearrangement joins TRBV5-1 to TRBJ2-7, with TRBD1 identical over 8 bases. V gave up 4 bases and J gave up 4 bases; unmatched junction bases: 7. The CDR3 contains 14 residues. CDR1 SGHRS and CDR2 YFSETQ come from the germline V gene. This CDR3 reads CASSVMDREYEQYF. The DNA for the CDR3 is TGCGCCAGCAGCGTTATGGACAGGGAGTACGAGCAGTACTTC.

This clonotype occurred a few times. The chain couples TRBV2 to TRBJ2-3; maybe TRBD2 (6 bases). Deletions cut 6 bases from V and 2 bases from J, with 15 bases between. This CDR3 is built from 15 residues. Per the germline V gene, CDR1 is SNHLY and CDR2 is FYNNEI. The CDR3 is CASSLTSQFTDTQYF. DNA of the CDR3: TGTGCCAGCAGCCTTACTAGCCAGTTCACAGATACGCAGTATTTT.

This clonotype was found a few times. The V gene is TRBV28, the J gene TRBJ2-3; D tentatively fits TRBD1 or TRBD2 (6 bases each). The germline CDR1 and CDR2 sequences are MDHEN and SYDVKM. This CDR3 is 15 amino acids long. Trimming shortened V by 7 bases and J by 1 base, and 15 bases separated the two germline ends. CDR3 residues: CASTIKGGRTDTQYF. The CDR3 DNA reads TGTGCCAGCACTATTAAGGGGGGACGCACAGATACGCAGTATTTT.

A word on this clonotype: This may arise from a read error, as a much more abundant clone is one base away. The chain carries TRBV28 and TRBJ2-3, with TRBD1 as a possible D gene (6 bases). Germline-derived CDR1 and CDR2 are MDHEN and SYDVKM. The CDR3 length is 16 residues. CDR3 protein: CASSLYSGGGTDTQCF. CDR3 nucleotide sequence: TGTGCCAGCAGTTTATATTCGGGTGGGGGCACAGATACGCAGTGTTTT.

V gene TRBV20-1 combines with J gene TRBJ2-1; no clear D. The CDR3 is made up of 17 amino acids. V lost 0 bases to trimming and J lost 1 base, with 16 bases between them. Germline V gives CDR1 DFQATT, CDR2 SNEGSKA (reference sequence). CDR3 in DNA: TGCAGTGCTAGAGATAAAAAAGAAGCCGCTTCCTACAATGAGCAGTTCTTC. It specifies CSARDKKEAASYNEQFF.

Many counts were recorded for this clonotype. The genes are TRBV20-1 and TRBJ2-7; D might be TRBD1 (5 bases). Germline CDR1 reads DFQATT; CDR2 reads SNEGSKA (reference sequence). With 5 bases removed from V and 3 bases from J, the gap between germline ends came to 11 bases. The length of the CDR3 is 12 residues. For the CDR3, the DNA is TGCAGTGCTCCCCTTGGACACTACGAGCAGTACTTC. Residues: CSAPLGHYEQYF.

The gene calls are TRBV5-1 and TRBJ1-5; unclear D gene. The V end was cut by 0 bases, the J end by 6 bases, with 10 bases between. CDR1 SGHRS and CDR2 YFSETQ come from the germline V gene. CDR3 length: 14 amino acids. CDR3 DNA: TGCGCCAGCAGCTTGGGGGGAATTCGTCAGCCCCAGCATTTT. The encoded protein is CASSLGGIRQPQHF.

This clonotype occurred many times. This sequence joins TRBV6-1 and TRBJ1-3; 8 nucleotides agree with TRBD1. Trimming at V came to 6 bases and at J to 0 bases, leaving 19 bases not matched to a gene. The CDR3 is 20 residues long. Germline loops: CDR1 MNHNS, CDR2 SASEGT. The CDR3 spells CASRPPGTGFLSSSGNTIYF. CDR3 DNA: TGTGCCAGCAGACCGCCCGGGACAGGTTTCCTTTCCAGCTCTGGAAACACCATATATTTT.

This clonotype has ten or more counts. This chain links TRBV7-3 with TRBJ2-7; tentative D call: TRBD2 (5 bases). The CDR3 covers 13 residues. The germline V and J ends were trimmed by 4 bases and 4 bases, with 11 bases remaining between them. Germline-derived CDR1 and CDR2 are SGHTA and FQGTGA. The CDR3 reads CASSSMGGYEQYF. The CDR3 DNA reads as TGTGCCAGCAGCTCCATGGGCGGGTACGAGCAGTACTTC.

There are many counts of this clonotype. The V call is TRBV6-1, the J call TRBJ1-5; no firm D call. The CDR3 totals 13 residues. CDR1 MNHNS and CDR2 SASEGT come from the germline V gene. The V end was cut by 7 bases, the J end by 1 base, with 8 bases between. The CDR3 protein is CASTRESNQPQHF. CDR3 DNA sequence: TGTGCCAGCACGCGTGAGAGCAATCAGCCCCAGCATTTT.

This clonotype was found a few times. One end of the junction does not line up with germline, which may come from a read error. The J gene is TRBJ2-3, the V gene TRBV7-3, with 10 bases that match TRBD2. Germline V gene sequence: CDR1 SGHTA, CDR2 FQGTGA. This CDR3 contains 15 residues. The CDR3 is CASSSGLAITGTQYF. The CDR3 nucleotides read TGTGCCAGCAGCTCGGGACTAGCGATAACAGGTACGCAGTATTTT.